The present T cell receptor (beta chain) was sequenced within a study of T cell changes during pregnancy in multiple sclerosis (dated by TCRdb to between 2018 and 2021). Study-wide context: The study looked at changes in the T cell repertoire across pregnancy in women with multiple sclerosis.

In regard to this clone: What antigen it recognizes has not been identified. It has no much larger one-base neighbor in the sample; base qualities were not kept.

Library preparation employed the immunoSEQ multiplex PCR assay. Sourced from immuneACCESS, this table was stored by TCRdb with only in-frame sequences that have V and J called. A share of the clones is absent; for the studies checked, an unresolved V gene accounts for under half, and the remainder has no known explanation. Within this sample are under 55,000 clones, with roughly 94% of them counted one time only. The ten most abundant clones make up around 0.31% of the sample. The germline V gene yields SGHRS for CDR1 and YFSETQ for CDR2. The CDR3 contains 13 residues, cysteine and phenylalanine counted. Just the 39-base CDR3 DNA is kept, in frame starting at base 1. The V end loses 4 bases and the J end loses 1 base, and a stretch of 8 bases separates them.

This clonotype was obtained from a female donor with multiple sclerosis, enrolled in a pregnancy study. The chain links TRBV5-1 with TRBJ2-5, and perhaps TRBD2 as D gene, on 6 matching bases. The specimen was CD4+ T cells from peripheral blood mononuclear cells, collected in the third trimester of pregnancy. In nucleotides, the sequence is TGCGCCAGCAGCGGGGGACTCCAAGAGACCCAGTACTTC. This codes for CASSGGLQETQYF.